Listed here are 15 T cell receptor beta chains from one sample, sequenced in a study of blood T cell repertoires in COVID-19. Clones were sequenced by immunoSEQ multiplex PCR, and TCRdb holds only the in-frame ones, with some missing. Of 250,000 to 350,000 clones listed, about nine tenths are singletons. Sequencing input: peripheral blood. All receptors come from a woman aged 40 to 50 who had recovered from COVID-19.

The V call is TRBV2, the J call TRBJ2-3, with D perhaps matching TRBD1 (5 bases). The CDR3 has 13 residues. Trimming shortened V by 4 bases and J by 5 bases, and 10 bases separated the two germline ends. Germline assignment: CDR1 SNHLY and CDR2 FYNNEI. As DNA, the CDR3 is TGTGCCAGCAGTGCCCAGGGCGTAGATACGCAGTATTTT. Translation gives CASSAQGVDTQYF.

The chain combines TRBV3-1 (or the pseudogene TRBV3-2) with TRBJ2-2; no reliable D call. CDR1 is LGHDT, CDR2 YNNKEL, per germline (reference sequence). This CDR3 has 15 residues. The V gene lost 1 base and the J gene lost 1 base, with 7 bases spanning the gap. The CDR3 nucleotides are TGTGCCAGCAGCCAAGGTCCCGGGAACACCGGGGAGCTGTTTTTT. This gives the protein CASSQGPGNTGELFF.

The chain couples TRBV6-5 to TRBJ2-1, with 7 bases matching TRBD2. The CDR3 totals 14 residues. Germline trimming cut 4 bases from V and 7 bases from J; bases unmatched to any gene: 7. Germline V gene data show CDR1 as MNHEY and CDR2 as SVGAGI. The CDR3 is CASSLVGAGNEQFF. CDR3 bases: TGTGCCAGCAGTTTGGTGGGAGCGGGGAATGAGCAGTTCTTC.

This rearrangement joins TRBV5-4 to TRBJ2-6; a possible D gene is TRBD2 (5 bases). V lost 3 bases and J lost 0, with 10 bases in between. This CDR3 spans 16 amino acids. Germline V gene sequence: CDR1 SGHNT, CDR2 YYREEE (reference sequence). This CDR3 is CASSSDWHSGANVLTF. CDR3 DNA: TGTGCCAGCAGCTCGGACTGGCACTCTGGGGCCAACGTCCTGACTTTC.

The V gene is TRBV7-6, the J gene TRBJ2-3; D may be TRBD2 (6 bases). Trimming removed 2 bases from V and 4 bases from J, with 16 bases in between. The CDR3 totals 16 residues. Per germline, CDR1 SGHVS and CDR2 FNYEAQ. The CDR3 spells CASSLQGQGGSDTQYF. The CDR3 DNA sequence: TGTGCCAGCAGCTTACAGGGTCAGGGAGGTTCAGATACGCAGTATTTT.

The J gene is TRBJ1-3, the V gene TRBV10-3, with 7 nucleotides matching TRBD1. This CDR3 is 16 amino acids long. CDR1 and CDR2 (germline): ENHRY, SYGVKD. Trimming removed 6 bases from V and 2 bases from J; junction bases left unmatched: 10. Written as DNA, the CDR3 is TGTGCCATCAGCGCAAAAGACAGGGACACTGGAAACACCATATATTTT. Its translation is CAISAKDRDTGNTIYF.

The chain employs TRBV3-1 (or the pseudogene TRBV3-2) and TRBJ1-6; D is perhaps TRBD1 (5 bases). Trimming took off 1 base at V and 7 bases at J, with 8 bases between the two ends. CDR3 length equals 14 residues. Per germline, CDR1 LGHDT and CDR2 YNNKEL (reference sequence). In nucleotides, the CDR3 is TGTGCCAGCAGCCAAGTGCAGGGAAATTCACCCCTCCACTTT. Translated, it gives CASSQVQGNSPLHF.

The rearrangement uses TRBV6-6 and TRBJ2-1; 7 bases map to TRBD2. J lost 8 bases, V lost 8 bases, and 6 bases had no gene match. Per germline, CDR1 MNHNY and CDR2 SVGAGI (reference sequence). This CDR3 region has 12 residues. DNA for the CDR3: TGTGCCAGCGGGAGGGTGTGGGATGAGCAGTTCTTC. Residues: CASGRVWDEQFF.

This clone was seen a handful of times. The chain links TRBV10-1 to TRBJ2-7; 9 bases agree with TRBD1. CDR3 length equals 16 residues. With V trimmed by 6 bases and J by 0 bases, 9 bases remained unmatched. The germline gives CDR1 WNHNN, CDR2 SYGVQD (reference sequence). The chain's CDR3 is CASRQGAALVSYEQYF. CDR3 DNA sequence: TGCGCCAGCAGACAGGGGGCGGCTCTGGTCTCCTACGAGCAGTACTTC.

J is TRBJ1-2 and V is TRBV29-1; no clear D. Germline CDR1 is SQVTM and CDR2 is ANQGSEA. This CDR3 contains 14 residues. V lost 1 base and J 4 bases, leaving 13 bases between the germline ends. CDR3 region: CSVEATLGVYGYTF. The CDR3 DNA reads TGCAGCGTTGAAGCTACATTGGGAGTCTATGGCTACACCTTC.

The rearrangement uses TRBV6-5 and TRBJ1-5; the D gene is possibly TRBD1 (6 bases). Germline V gene lookup returns CDR1 MNHEY and CDR2 SVGAGI. Trimming left V 5 bases short and J 0 bases short, with 11 bases between. This CDR3 comprises 15 residues. The CDR3 reads CASSPDRNSNQPQHF. The DNA for the CDR3 is TGTGCCAGCAGTCCCGACAGGAATAGCAATCAGCCCCAGCATTTT.

This chain uses TRBV9 with TRBJ1-2; 8 positions match TRBD1. Germline CDR1 reads SGDLS; CDR2 reads YYNGEE. This CDR3 comprises 15 residues. Trimming at V came to 4 bases and at J to 0 bases, leaving 5 bases not matched to a gene. The CDR3 loop reads CASSPGGLANYGYTF. The CDR3 DNA follows: TGTGCCAGCAGCCCAGGGGGCCTGGCTAACTATGGCTACACCTTC.

The rearrangement joins TRBV19 to TRBJ2-2, with D possibly TRBD2 on 6 matching bases. V gave up 3 bases and J gave up 8 bases, with 10 bases separating them. This CDR3 region has 13 residues. Germline assignment: CDR1 LNHDA and CDR2 SQIVND (reference sequence). The CDR3 here is CASSIGREGELFF. The CDR3 coding sequence is TGTGCCAGTAGTATTGGCCGGGAGGGGGAGCTGTTTTTT.

V is TRBV19 and J is TRBJ1-2, with D uncertain. The ends were cut back, 9 bases at V and 8 bases at J, with 34 bases in the middle. Germline-derived CDR1 and CDR2 are LNHDA and SQIVND (reference sequence). The CDR3 loop spans 18 amino acids. This CDR3 reads CASTRLQSPRLLPYGYTF. For the CDR3, the DNA is TGTGCCAGCACGCGACTACAATCTCCGAGATTACTTCCCTACGGCTACACCTTC.

The chain employs TRBV19 and TRBJ1-2, with a tentative D call TRBD1 (6 bases). Per germline, CDR1 LNHDA and CDR2 SQIVND (reference sequence). This CDR3 contains 14 residues. The V end was cut by 3 bases, the J end by 4 bases, with 12 bases between. CDR3 region: CASSIGGPGYGYTF. In DNA form, the CDR3 reads TGTGCCAGTAGTATCGGGGGGCCAGGCTATGGCTACACCTTC.